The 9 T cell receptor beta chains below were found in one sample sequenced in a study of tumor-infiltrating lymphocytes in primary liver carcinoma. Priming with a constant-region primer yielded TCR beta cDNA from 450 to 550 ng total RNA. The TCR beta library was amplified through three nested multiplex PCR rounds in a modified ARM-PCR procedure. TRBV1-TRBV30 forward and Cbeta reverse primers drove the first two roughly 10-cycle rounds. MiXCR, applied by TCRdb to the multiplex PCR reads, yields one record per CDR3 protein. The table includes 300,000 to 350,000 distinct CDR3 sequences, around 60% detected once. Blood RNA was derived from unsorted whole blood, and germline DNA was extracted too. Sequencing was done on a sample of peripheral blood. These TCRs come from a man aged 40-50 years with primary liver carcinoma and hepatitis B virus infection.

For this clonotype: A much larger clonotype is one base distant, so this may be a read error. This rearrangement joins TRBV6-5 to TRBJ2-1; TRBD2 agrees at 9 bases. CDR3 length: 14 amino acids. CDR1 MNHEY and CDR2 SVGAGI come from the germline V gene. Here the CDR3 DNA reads TGTGCCAGCAGTTACGCGGGAGGGGGGCATGAGCACTTCTTC. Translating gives CASSYAGGGHEHFF.

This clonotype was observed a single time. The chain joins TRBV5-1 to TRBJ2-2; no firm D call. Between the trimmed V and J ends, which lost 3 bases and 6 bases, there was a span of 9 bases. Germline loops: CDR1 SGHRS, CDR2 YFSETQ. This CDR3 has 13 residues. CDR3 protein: CASSSMVAGELFF. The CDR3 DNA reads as TGCGCCAGCAGCTCAATGGTCGCCGGGGAGCTGTTTTTT.

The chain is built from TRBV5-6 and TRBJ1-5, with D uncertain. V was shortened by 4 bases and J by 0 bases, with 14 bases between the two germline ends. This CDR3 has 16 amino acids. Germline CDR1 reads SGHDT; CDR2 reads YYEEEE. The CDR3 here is CASSPGGVHSNQPQHF. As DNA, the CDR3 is TGTGCCAGCAGCCCTGGCGGCGTGCATAGCAATCAGCCCCAGCATTTT. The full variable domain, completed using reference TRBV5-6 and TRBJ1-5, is DAGVTQSPTHLIKTRGQQVTLRCSPKSGHDTVSWYQQALGQGPQFIFQYYEEEERQRGNFPDRFSGHQFPNYSSELNVNALLLGDSALYLCASSPGGVHSNQPQHFGDGTRLSIL.

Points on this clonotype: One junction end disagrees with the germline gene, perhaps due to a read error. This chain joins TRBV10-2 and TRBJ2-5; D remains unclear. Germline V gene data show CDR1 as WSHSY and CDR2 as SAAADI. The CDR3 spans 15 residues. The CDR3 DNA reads TGCACCAGCAGTGAAGTGGTCGCACCACGCCAGACCCAGTACTTC. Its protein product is CTSSEVVAPRQTQYF.

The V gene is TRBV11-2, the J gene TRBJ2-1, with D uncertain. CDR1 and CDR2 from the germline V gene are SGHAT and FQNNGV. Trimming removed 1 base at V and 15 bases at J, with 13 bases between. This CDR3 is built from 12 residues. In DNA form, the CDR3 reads TGTGCCAGCAGCTTAGGGAGTGAAGTCCGGTTCTTC. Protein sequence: CASSLGSEVRFF.

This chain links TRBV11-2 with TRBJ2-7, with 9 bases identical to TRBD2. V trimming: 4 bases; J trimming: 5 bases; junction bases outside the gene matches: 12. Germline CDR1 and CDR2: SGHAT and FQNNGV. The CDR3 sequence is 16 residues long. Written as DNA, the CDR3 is TGTGCCAGCAGCTCATTGACTAGCGGAAGAGGCCACGAGCAGTACTTC. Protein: CASSSLTSGRGHEQYF.

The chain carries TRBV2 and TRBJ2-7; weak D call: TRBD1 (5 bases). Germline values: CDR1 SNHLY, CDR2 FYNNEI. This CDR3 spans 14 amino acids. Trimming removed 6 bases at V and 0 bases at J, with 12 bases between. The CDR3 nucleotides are TGTGCCAGCAGGATGGACATCGACTCCTACGAGCAGTACTTC. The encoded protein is CASRMDIDSYEQYF.

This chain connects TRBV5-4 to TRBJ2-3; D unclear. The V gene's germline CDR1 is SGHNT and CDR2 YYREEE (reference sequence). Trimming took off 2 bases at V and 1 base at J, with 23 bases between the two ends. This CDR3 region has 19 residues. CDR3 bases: TGTGCCAGCAGCTTCCGTCCGACCTTGGGCGGATCGGGCACAGATACGCAGTATTTT. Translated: CASSFRPTLGGSGTDTQYF.

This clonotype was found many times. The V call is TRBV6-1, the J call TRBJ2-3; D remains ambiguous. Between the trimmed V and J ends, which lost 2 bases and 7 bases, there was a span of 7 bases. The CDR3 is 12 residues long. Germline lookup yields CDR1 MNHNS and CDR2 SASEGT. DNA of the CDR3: TGTGCCAGCAGTGAATGGGGTAATACGCAGTATTTT. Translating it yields CASSEWGNTQYF.